This T cell receptor beta chain was retrieved from a study of blood T cell repertoires in COVID-19. On the study more broadly: Samples of COVID-19 (acute and convalescent) were obtained from the United States, Italy and Spain.

Looked up from germline, CDR1 is SNHLY and CDR2 is FYNNEI. The V end was cut by 6 bases, the J end by 8 bases, with 13 bases between. The CDR3 sequence is 13 residues long. Methods used by the authors: Scientists estimated how many nucleated cells there were by amplifying reference gene primers. The assay was immunoSEQ multiplex PCR, and TCRdb's table has in-frame clones only and misses some. The DNA was the basis for D and trimming; V, J and clone size are from that table. The repertoire holds some 390,000 clones, with around nine tenths as singletons. Sequences were obtained from peripheral blood. This chain joins TRBV2 and TRBJ1-4, with D unresolved. The source is a human donor in a cohort sampled during active COVID-19. This chain's CDR3 is CASRGGGREKLFF. CDR3 DNA: TGTGCCAGCAGGGGAGGTGGCCGGGAAAAACTGTTTTTT.